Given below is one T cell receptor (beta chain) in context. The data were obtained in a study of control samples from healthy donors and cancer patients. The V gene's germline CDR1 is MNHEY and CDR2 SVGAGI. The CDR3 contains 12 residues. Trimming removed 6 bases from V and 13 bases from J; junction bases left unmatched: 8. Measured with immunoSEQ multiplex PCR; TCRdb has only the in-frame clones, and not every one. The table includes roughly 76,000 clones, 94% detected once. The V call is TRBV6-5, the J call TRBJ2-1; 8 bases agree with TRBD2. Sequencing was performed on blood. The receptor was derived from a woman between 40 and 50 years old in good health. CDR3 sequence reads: CASSPSWTSQFF. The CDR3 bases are TGTGCCAGCAGCCCCTCCTGGACTAGCCAGTTCTTC.